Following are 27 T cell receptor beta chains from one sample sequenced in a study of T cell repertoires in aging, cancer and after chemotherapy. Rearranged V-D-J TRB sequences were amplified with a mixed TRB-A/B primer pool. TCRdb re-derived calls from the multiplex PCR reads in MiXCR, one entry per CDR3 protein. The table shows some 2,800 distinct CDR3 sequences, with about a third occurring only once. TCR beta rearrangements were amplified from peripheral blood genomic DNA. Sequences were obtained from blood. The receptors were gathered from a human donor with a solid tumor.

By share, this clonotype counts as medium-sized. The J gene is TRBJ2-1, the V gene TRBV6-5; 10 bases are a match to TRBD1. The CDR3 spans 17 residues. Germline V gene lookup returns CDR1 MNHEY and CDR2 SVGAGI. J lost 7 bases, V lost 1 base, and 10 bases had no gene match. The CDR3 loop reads CASSYWSRTGGINEQFF. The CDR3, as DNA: TGTGCCAGCAGTTACTGGTCGCGGACAGGGGGTATTAATGAGCAGTTCTTC.

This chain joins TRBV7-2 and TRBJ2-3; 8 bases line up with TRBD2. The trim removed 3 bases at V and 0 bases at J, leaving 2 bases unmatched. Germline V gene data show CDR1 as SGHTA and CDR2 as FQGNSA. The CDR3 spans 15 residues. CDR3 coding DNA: TGTGCCAGCAGCTTTAGCGGGACAAGCACAGATACGCAGTATTTT. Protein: CASSFSGTSTDTQYF.

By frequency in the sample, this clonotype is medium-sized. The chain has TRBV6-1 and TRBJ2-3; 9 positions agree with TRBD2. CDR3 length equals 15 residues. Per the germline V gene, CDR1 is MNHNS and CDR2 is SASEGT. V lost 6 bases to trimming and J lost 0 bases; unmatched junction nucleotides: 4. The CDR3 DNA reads TGTGCCAGCAGCCTGACTAGCGGTAGCACAGATACGCAGTATTTT. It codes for CASSLTSGSTDTQYF.

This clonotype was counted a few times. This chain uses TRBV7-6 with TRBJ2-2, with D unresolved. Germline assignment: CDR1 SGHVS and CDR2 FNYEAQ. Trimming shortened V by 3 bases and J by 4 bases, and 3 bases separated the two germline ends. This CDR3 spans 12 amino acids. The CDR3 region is CASSFFTGELFF. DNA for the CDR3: TGTGCCAGCAGCTTTTTCACCGGGGAGCTGTTTTTT.

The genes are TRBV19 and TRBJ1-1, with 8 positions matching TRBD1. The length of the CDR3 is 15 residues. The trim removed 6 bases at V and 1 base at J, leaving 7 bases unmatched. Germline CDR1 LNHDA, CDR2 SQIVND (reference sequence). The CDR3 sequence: CASSNQGARNTEAFF. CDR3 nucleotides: TGTGCCAGTAGCAATCAGGGGGCGCGGAACACTGAAGCTTTCTTT.

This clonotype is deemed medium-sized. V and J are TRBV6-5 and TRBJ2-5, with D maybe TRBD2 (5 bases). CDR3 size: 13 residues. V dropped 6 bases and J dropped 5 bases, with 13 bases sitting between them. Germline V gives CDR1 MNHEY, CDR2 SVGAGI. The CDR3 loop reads CASRNPSGETQYF. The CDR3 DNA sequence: TGTGCCAGCAGAAACCCATCGGGGGAGACCCAGTACTTC.

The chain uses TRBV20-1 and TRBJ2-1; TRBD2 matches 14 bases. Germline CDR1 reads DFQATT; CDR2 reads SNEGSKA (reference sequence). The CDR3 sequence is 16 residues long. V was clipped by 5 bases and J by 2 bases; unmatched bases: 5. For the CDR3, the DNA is TGCAGTGCTTGGACTAGCGGGGGGCGCGCCTACAATGAGCAGTTCTTC. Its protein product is CSAWTSGGRAYNEQFF.

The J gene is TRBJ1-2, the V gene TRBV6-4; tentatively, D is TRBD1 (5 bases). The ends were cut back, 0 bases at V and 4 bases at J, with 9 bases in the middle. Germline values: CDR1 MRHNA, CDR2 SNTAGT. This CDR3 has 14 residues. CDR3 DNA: TGTGCCAGCAGTGACTCAATAGGGACCTATGGCTACACCTTC. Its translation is CASSDSIGTYGYTF.

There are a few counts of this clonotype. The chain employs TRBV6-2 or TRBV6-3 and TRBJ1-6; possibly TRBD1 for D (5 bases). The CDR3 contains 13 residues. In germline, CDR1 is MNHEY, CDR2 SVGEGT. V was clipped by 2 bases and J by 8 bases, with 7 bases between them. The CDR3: CASSYMGDSPLHF. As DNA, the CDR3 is TGTGCCAGCAGTTACATGGGGGATTCACCCCTCCACTTT.

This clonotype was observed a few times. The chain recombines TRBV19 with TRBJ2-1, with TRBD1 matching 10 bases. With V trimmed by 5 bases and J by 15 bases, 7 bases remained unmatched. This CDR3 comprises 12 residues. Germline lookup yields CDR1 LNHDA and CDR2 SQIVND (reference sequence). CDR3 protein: CASSELTGGLFF. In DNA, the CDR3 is TGTGCCAGTAGTGAATTGACAGGGGGCCTGTTCTTC.

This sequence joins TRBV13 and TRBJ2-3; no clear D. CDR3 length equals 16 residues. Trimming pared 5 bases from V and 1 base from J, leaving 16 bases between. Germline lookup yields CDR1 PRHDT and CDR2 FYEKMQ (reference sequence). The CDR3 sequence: CASSPRSVVRTDTQYF. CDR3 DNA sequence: TGTGCCAGCAGCCCTAGGTCTGTGGTTCGCACAGATACGCAGTATTTT.

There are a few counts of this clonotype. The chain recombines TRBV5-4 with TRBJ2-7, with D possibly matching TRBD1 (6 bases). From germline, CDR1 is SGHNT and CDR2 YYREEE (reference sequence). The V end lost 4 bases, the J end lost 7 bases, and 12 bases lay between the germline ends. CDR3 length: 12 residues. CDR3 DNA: TGTGCCAGCAGCCCCACGACAGGAGAGCAGTACTTC. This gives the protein CASSPTTGEQYF.

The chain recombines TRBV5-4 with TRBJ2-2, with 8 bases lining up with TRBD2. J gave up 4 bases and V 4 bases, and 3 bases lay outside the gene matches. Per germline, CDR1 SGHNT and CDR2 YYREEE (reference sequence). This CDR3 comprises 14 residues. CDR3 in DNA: TGTGCCAGCAGCATCCGGGGGGGCACCGGGGAGCTGTTTTTT. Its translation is CASSIRGGTGELFF.

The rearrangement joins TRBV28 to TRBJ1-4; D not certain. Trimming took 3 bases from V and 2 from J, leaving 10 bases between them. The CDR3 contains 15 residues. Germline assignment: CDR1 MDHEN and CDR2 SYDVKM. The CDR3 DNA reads TGTGCCAGCAGTTTGGCGAGGGCCACTAATGAAAAACTGTTTTTT. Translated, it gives CASSLARATNEKLFF.

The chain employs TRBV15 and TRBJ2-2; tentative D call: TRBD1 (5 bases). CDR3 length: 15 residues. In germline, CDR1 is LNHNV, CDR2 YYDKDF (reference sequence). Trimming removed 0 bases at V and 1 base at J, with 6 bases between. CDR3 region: CATSRDTGNTGELFF. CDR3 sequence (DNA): TGTGCCACCAGCAGAGATACAGGGAACACCGGGGAGCTGTTTTTT.

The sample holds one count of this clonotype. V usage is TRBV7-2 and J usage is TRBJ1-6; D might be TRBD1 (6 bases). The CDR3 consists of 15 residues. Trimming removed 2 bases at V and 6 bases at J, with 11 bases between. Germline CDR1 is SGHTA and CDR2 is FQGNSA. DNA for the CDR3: TGTGCCAGCAGCTTAAAGGGGGGTTTTAATTCACCCCTCCACTTT. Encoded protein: CASSLKGGFNSPLHF.

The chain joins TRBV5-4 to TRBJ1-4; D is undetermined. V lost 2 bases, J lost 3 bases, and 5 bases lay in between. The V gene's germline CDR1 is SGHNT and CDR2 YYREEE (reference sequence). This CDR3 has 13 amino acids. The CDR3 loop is CASSLSSNEKLFF. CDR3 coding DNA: TGTGCCAGCAGCTTATCTTCTAATGAAAAACTGTTTTTT.

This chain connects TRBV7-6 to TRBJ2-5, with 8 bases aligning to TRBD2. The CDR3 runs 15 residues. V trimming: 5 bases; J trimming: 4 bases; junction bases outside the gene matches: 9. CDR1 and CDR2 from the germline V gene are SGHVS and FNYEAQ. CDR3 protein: CASSPLGGGSETQYF. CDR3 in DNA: TGTGCCAGCAGCCCCCTCGGCGGGGGGTCAGAGACCCAGTACTTC.

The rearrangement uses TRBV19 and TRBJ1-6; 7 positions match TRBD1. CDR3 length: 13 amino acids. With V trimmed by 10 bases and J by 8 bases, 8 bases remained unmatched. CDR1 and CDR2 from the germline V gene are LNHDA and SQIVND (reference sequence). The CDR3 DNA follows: TGTGCCACTTCGACAGGGATGGATTCACCCCTCCACTTT. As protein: CATSTGMDSPLHF.

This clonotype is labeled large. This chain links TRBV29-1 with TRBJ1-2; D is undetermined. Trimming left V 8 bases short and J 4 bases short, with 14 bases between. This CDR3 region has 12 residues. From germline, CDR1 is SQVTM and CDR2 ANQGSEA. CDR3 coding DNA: TGCAGCACCCAGGAAGCCAGCTATGGCTACACCTTC. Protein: CSTQEASYGYTF.

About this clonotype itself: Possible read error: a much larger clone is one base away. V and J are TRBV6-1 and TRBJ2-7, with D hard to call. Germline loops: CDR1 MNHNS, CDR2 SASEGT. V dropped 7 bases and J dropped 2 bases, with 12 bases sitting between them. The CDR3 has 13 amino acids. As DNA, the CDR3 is TGTGCCAGCAAAGGGCAGGAAACCTACGAGCAGTACTTC. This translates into CASKGQETYEQYF.

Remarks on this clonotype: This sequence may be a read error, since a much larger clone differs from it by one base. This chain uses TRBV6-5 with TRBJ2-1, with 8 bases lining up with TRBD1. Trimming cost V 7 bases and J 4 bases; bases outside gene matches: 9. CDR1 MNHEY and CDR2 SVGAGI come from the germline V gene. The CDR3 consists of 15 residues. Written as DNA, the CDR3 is TGTGCCAGCATGACCCAAGGACAGGGTTACAATGAGCAGTTCTTC. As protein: CASMTQGQGYNEQFF.

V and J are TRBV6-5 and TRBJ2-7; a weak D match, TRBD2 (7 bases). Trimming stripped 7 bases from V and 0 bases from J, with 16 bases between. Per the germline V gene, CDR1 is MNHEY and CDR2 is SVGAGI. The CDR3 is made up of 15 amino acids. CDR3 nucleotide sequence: TGTGCCAGCAAAATAAGGGGGGGCAGCTCCTACGAGCAGTACTTC. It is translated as CASKIRGGSSYEQYF.

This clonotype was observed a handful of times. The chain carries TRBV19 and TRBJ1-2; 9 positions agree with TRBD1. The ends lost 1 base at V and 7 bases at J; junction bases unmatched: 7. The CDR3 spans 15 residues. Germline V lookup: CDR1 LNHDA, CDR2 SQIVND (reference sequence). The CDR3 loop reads CASSIGAAGQGGYTF. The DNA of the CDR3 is TGTGCCAGTAGTATAGGGGCAGCGGGACAGGGTGGCTACACCTTC.

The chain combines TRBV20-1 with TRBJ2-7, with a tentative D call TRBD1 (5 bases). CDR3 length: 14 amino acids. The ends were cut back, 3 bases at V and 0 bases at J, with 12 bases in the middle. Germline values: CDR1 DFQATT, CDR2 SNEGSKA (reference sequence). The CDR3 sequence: CSASIPRGSYEQYF. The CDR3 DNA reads TGCAGTGCTAGTATCCCAAGGGGCTCCTACGAGCAGTACTTC.

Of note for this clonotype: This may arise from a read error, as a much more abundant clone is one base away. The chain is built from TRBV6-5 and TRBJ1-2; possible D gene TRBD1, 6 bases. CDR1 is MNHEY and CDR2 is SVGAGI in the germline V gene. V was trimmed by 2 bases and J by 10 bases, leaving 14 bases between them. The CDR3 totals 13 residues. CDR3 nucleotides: TGTGCCAGCAGTTACACTGAACAGGGACCCTACACCTTC. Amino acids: CASSYTEQGPYTF.

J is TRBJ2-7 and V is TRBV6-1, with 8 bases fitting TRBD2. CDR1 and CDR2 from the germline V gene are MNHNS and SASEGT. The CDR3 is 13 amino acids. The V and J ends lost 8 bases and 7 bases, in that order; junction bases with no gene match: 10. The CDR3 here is CASWRTSIGEQYF. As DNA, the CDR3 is TGTGCCAGCTGGAGGACTAGCATAGGAGAGCAGTACTTC.